This TCR beta chain was profiled in a study of blood T cell repertoires in COVID-19. Study information: The samples span acute and convalescent COVID-19 from the United States, Italy and Spain. Sample material is recorded as cDNA or gDNA derived from T cells, B-cell-depleted T cells, or PBMCs.

Sequenced by immunoSEQ multiplex PCR; TCRdb stores in-frame clones only, minus some. Here the sample spans about 410,000 clones, just under 90% being singletons. V was pared by 4 bases and J by 4 bases, with 19 bases between. From germline, CDR1 is SEHNR and CDR2 FQNEAQ (reference sequence). The CDR3 sequence is 16 residues long. Recruits, aged about 18 to 95 years, lived in about two dozen US areas. This receptor was obtained from a woman in her twenties or thirties who had recovered from COVID-19. The chain is built from TRBV7-9 and TRBJ1-2; the D gene is possibly TRBD1 (5 bases). The sequenced sample was PBMCs or T cells enriched from blood (not recorded which). As DNA, the CDR3 is TGTGCCAGCAGCTCACTCTCACAGGCTCGCGGCTATGGCTACACCTTC. This gives the protein CASSSLSQARGYGYTF.